This section outlines one T cell receptor (beta chain) sequence together with its context. The V gene's germline CDR1 is SGDLS and CDR2 YYNGEE. V lost 8 bases to trimming and J lost 7 bases, with 16 bases between them. This CDR3 comprises 13 residues. The data originate from a study of T cells after yellow fever vaccination. Study overall: Those fractions that held only low numbers of cells were prepared using the SMART-Seq v4 Ultra Low Input RNA kit.

Production of TCR cDNA was by 5'RACE template switching, which also added a universal primer site and UMIs. In TCRdb, the 5' RACE reads were re-called with MiXCR into one record per CDR3 protein. The sample lists hundreds of thousands of distinct CDR3 sequences, roughly 4.3% occurring once. The material was PBMCs, obtained 5 days after the yellow fever booster vaccination. The receptor was isolated from a man aged 18 to 30 who received the YFV17D yellow fever vaccine. This chain joins TRBV9 and TRBJ2-1; D possibly corresponds to TRBD2 (6 bases). CDR3 DNA sequence: TGTGCCAGTTCTAGCGATTCTTGGAATGAGCAGTTCTTC. Amino acid sequence: CASSSDSWNEQFF. The full variable domain, its missing parts supplied by reference TRBV9 and TRBJ2-1, is DSGVTQTPKHLITATGQRVTLRCSPRSGDLSVYWYQQSLDQGLQFLIQYYNGEERAKGNILERFSAQQFPDLHSELNLSSLELGDSALYFCASSSDSWNEQFFGPGTRLTVL.